The 32 T cell receptor beta chains below were found in one sample sequenced in a study of shared clonotypes between healthy human individuals. Here immunoSEQ multiplex PCR was the method, and the copy in TCRdb shows in-frame clones only, minus some. In the table there are roughly 1,000,000 clones, roughly 74% of which are singletons. Specimen: memory CD4+ T cells from PBMCs. The subset was: CD45RA-negative fraction. The receptors originated from a man younger than 35 in good health. Some clones in this sample may be carry-over from other donors' samples.

As concerns this clone: One base away lies a much larger clone, so this may be a sequencing read error. The chain couples TRBV5-5 to TRBJ2-3; 11 bases are a match to TRBD2. Germline CDR1 and CDR2: SGHKS and YYEKEE (reference sequence). The CDR3 consists of 15 residues. Trimming at V came to 4 bases and at J to 1 base, leaving 2 bases not matched to a gene. The CDR3 DNA reads as TGTGCCAGCAGCCAACTAGCGGGAGGCACAGATACGCAGTATTTT. This sequence encodes CASSQLAGGTDTQYF.

The gene calls are TRBV11-2 and TRBJ1-2, with D tentatively TRBD1 (6 bases). This CDR3 is built from 13 residues. The germline CDR1 and CDR2 sequences are SGHAT and FQNNGV. V was cut by 5 bases and J by 8 bases, with 15 bases left in between. Here the CDR3 DNA reads TGTGCCAGCAGCCGCCCCTCAGGGGACGGCTACACCTTC. Its protein is CASSRPSGDGYTF.

The chain combines TRBV7-2 with TRBJ2-3, with D possibly TRBD2 on 6 matching bases. Deletions cut 3 bases from V and 4 bases from J, with 17 bases between. The CDR3 sequence is 16 residues long. Looked up from germline, CDR1 is SGHTA and CDR2 is FQGNSA. The CDR3 DNA follows: TGTGCCAGCAGCTTTACCGGGACTGCTATCGCAGATACGCAGTATTTT. This translates into CASSFTGTAIADTQYF.

The V and J genes are TRBV7-8 and TRBJ2-2; 9 nucleotides line up with TRBD2. With 4 bases clipped from V and 5 bases from J, the junction kept 5 bases outside the gene matches. Germline loops: CDR1 SGHVS, CDR2 FQNEAQ. This CDR3 region has 15 residues. Written as DNA, the CDR3 is TGTGCCAGCAGCTCTCGCCTAGCGGGAACCGGGGAGCTGTTTTTT. It specifies CASSSRLAGTGELFF. Full variable domain (rest looked up from reference TRBV7-8 and TRBJ2-2): GAGVSQSPRYKVAKRGQDVALRCDPISGHVSLFWYQQALGQGPEFLTYFQNEAQLDKSGLPSDRFFAERPEGSVSTLKIQRTQQEDSAVYLCASSSRLAGTGELFFGEGSRLTVL.

This chain links TRBV9 with TRBJ2-5, with a possible D match to TRBD1 (7 bases). CDR1 and CDR2 (germline): SGDLS, YYNGEE. The ends were cut back, 4 bases at V and 3 bases at J, with 16 bases in the middle. CDR3 length equals 15 residues. In DNA form, the CDR3 reads TGTGCCAGCAGCCCCCGTGGGGGGACAGAAGAGACCCAGTACTTC. Residues: CASSPRGGTEETQYF.

The chain combines TRBV10-3 with TRBJ2-1, with 7 bases fitting TRBD2. Germline trimming cut 11 bases from V and 2 bases from J; bases unmatched to any gene: 12. The CDR3 has 15 residues. The germline V gene encodes CDR1 ENHRY and CDR2 SYGVKD. CDR3 sequence: CAVGVQAGAYNEQFF. The CDR3 DNA reads as TGTGCCGTAGGAGTGCAGGCGGGGGCCTACAATGAGCAGTTCTTC.

The rearrangement joins TRBV6-5 to TRBJ1-1; the D is unclear. The CDR3 runs 10 residues. The ends were cut back, 5 bases at V and 11 bases at J, with 9 bases in the middle. The V gene's germline CDR1 is MNHEY and CDR2 SVGAGI. This CDR3 reads CASSEAGAFF. Here the CDR3 DNA reads TGTGCCAGCAGTGAAGCGGGTGCTTTCTTT.

The sample holds a few counts of this clone. The chain uses TRBV19 and TRBJ2-2, with TRBD2 matching over 10 bases. Trimming took 8 bases from V and 5 from J; bases not matched to a gene: 8. The CDR3 covers 15 residues. Germline V gene sequence: CDR1 LNHDA, CDR2 SQIVND (reference sequence). The CDR3 region is CASRTHSGRTGELFF. The DNA for the CDR3 is TGTGCCAGTCGAACCCATAGCGGGAGGACCGGGGAGCTGTTTTTT.

With respect to this clone: This specimen includes other DNA sequences encoding the same CDR3. The CDR3 here is CASSPQPTDTQYF. CDR3 bases: TGTGCCAGCTCACCCCAGCCCACAGATACGCAGTATTTT. V and J are TRBV18 and TRBJ2-3; no clear D. CDR3 length: 13 residues. Germline V lookup: CDR1 KGHSH, CDR2 LQKENI. V was clipped by 3 bases and J by 2 bases, with 6 bases between them.

V is TRBV29-1 and J is TRBJ2-2; the D gene is possibly TRBD2 (7 bases). The V end was cut by 6 bases, the J end by 2 bases, with 13 bases between. This CDR3 contains 14 residues. Germline V gives CDR1 SQVTM, CDR2 ANQGSEA. The CDR3 loop reads CSVAQGLNTGELFF. The CDR3 DNA follows: TGCAGCGTAGCACAGGGACTAAACACCGGGGAGCTGTTTTTT.

This clone appeared many times. CDR3 bases: TGTGCCAGCAGCCGATGGGCGGCGGGAGTCTCCTACAATGAGCAGTTCTTC. Protein sequence: CASSRWAAGVSYNEQFF. The chain uses TRBV7-3 and TRBJ2-1; 7 bases line up with TRBD2. Germline CDR1 reads SGHTA; CDR2 reads FQGTGA. CDR3 length: 17 amino acids. J lost 0 bases, V lost 5 bases, and 10 bases had no gene match. The variable domain in full, completed from reference TRBV7-3 and TRBJ2-1, reads GAGVSQTPSNKVTEKGKYVELRCDPISGHTALYWYRQSLGQGPEFLIYFQGTGAADDSGLPNDRFFAVRPEGSVSTLKIQRTERGDSAVYLCASSRWAAGVSYNEQFFGPGTRLTVL.

This clone has only a few counts. The chain carries TRBV27 and TRBJ1-4; D is perhaps TRBD1 (6 bases). Trimming took 2 bases from V and 3 from J, leaving 13 bases between them. This CDR3 spans 16 amino acids. From germline, CDR1 is MNHEY and CDR2 SMNVEV (reference sequence). The CDR3 region has the DNA TGTGCCAGCAGTTTAAATGCGGACAGCCCTAATGAAAAACTGTTTTTT. It codes for CASSLNADSPNEKLFF. Based on the CDR3 plus reference TRBV27 and TRBJ1-4, the full variable domain is EAQVTQNPRYLITVTGKKLTVTCSQNMNHEYMSWYRQDPGLGLRQIYYSMNVEVTDKGDVPEGYKVSRKEKRNFPLILESPSPNQTSLYFCASSLNADSPNEKLFFGSGTQLSVL.

The gene calls are TRBV27 and TRBJ1-2, with D possibly being TRBD1 (5 bases). The germline gives CDR1 MNHEY, CDR2 SMNVEV (reference sequence). V was cut by 5 bases and J by 4 bases, with 14 bases left in between. The CDR3 runs to 14 residues. The CDR3 protein is CASSPLGQLYGYTF. The DNA for the CDR3 is TGTGCCAGCAGTCCCCTGGGGCAGCTCTATGGCTACACCTTC.

A single count supports this clone. The chain uses TRBV5-4 and TRBJ2-1; TRBD1 matches at 9 bases. With V trimmed by 0 bases and J by 7 bases, 8 bases remained unmatched. CDR1 is SGHNT, CDR2 YYREEE, per germline (reference sequence). The CDR3 contains 16 residues. Here the CDR3 DNA reads TGTGCCAGCAGCTTGGCCCCGGGACAGGGCTCTAATGAGCAGTTCTTC. As protein: CASSLAPGQGSNEQFF.

V is TRBV25-1 and J is TRBJ2-7, with D tentatively TRBD1 (6 bases). Germline CDR1 is MGHDK and CDR2 is SYGVNS. There are 14 residues in the CDR3. V shed 3 bases and J shed 3 bases, with 12 bases lying between them. Here the CDR3 DNA reads TGTGCCAGCAGTGACAGGGGAGTTGGCTACGAGCAGTACTTC. It yields the protein CASSDRGVGYEQYF.

The chain carries TRBV10-3 and TRBJ2-3; 7 nucleotides match TRBD2. The germline V gene has CDR1 ENHRY and CDR2 SYGVKD. The CDR3 runs 16 residues. V shed 8 bases and J 4 bases; nucleotides not matched to a gene: 15. The CDR3 protein is CAIWGSGGSRADTQYF. DNA for the CDR3: TGTGCCATCTGGGGTTCGGGCGGGAGTAGAGCAGATACGCAGTATTTT.

The chain uses TRBV10-3 and TRBJ2-1, with 7 positions matching TRBD1. Germline assignment: CDR1 ENHRY and CDR2 SYGVKD. This CDR3 region has 15 residues. V gave up 4 bases and J gave up 7 bases; unmatched junction bases: 10. CDR3 sequence (DNA): TGTGCCATCAGTGCTAGACAGGGATTTGGGAATGAGCAGTTCTTC. This encodes CAISARQGFGNEQFF.

CDR3 bases: TGTGCCAGCAGCCAAGAGGGTCGCAGTAATGAAAAACTGTTTTTT. It is translated as CASSQEGRSNEKLFF. The chain links TRBV14 to TRBJ1-4; D remains unclear. V was clipped by 0 bases and J by 4 bases, with 9 bases between them. CDR1 SGHDN and CDR2 FVKESK come from the germline V gene. This CDR3 region has 15 residues.

The CDR3 DNA reads as TGCGCCAGCAGCCAAGAGCCCGAGTCGGGCTATGGCTACACCTTC. Its translation: CASSQEPESGYGYTF. This sequence joins TRBV4-1 and TRBJ1-2; no clear D. The ends were cut back, 0 bases at V and 4 bases at J, with 12 bases in the middle. The CDR3 is made up of 15 amino acids. Germline assignment: CDR1 MGHRA and CDR2 YSYEKL.

This clone appeared a few times. This chain connects TRBV18 to TRBJ2-7; the match to TRBD1 covers 8 bases. The V gene end was trimmed by 10 bases and the J gene end by 6 bases; junction bases not matched to a gene: 14. The CDR3 is 14 residues long. From germline, CDR1 is KGHSH and CDR2 LQKENI. CDR3 DNA sequence: TGTGCCACCCATCCGGGACAGGACTCCCCCGAGCAGTACTTC. Its translation is CATHPGQDSPEQYF.

This rearrangement joins TRBV19 to TRBJ1-4; D uncertain. The CDR3 runs to 15 residues. Trimming pared 5 bases from V and 2 bases from J, leaving 12 bases between. The germline V gene has CDR1 LNHDA and CDR2 SQIVND (reference sequence). The CDR3 here is CASSVDGTTNEKLFF. In DNA, the CDR3 is TGTGCCAGTAGTGTTGACGGCACTACTAATGAAAAACTGTTTTTT.

V usage is TRBV2 and J usage is TRBJ2-2; no firm D call. The ends were cut back, 3 bases at V and 0 bases at J, with 11 bases in the middle. This CDR3 is built from 16 residues. Germline V lookup: CDR1 SNHLY, CDR2 FYNNEI. CDR3 bases: TGTGCCAGCAGTGATTCTGGAGCTTCGAACACCGGGGAGCTGTTTTTT. The encoded protein is CASSDSGASNTGELFF.

The J gene is TRBJ2-7, the V gene TRBV6-1; no firm D call. Germline CDR1 and CDR2: MNHNS and SASEGT. V shed 2 bases and J shed 5 bases, with 16 bases lying between them. There are 15 residues in the CDR3. The CDR3 sequence: CASSEQGGIPHEQYF. The CDR3 coding sequence is TGTGCCAGCAGTGAACAAGGCGGCATTCCTCACGAGCAGTACTTC.

The rearrangement uses TRBV2 and TRBJ1-2; D gene uncertain. Looked up from germline, CDR1 is SNHLY and CDR2 is FYNNEI. V shed 3 bases and J shed 5 bases, with 16 bases lying between them. This CDR3 comprises 15 residues. CDR3 bases: TGTGCCAGCAGTGAGATAAGGGAGCAACCTTATGGCTACACCTTC. It specifies CASSEIREQPYGYTF.

The V gene is TRBV30, the J gene TRBJ1-5; 7 bases are a match to TRBD1. The CDR3 runs to 14 residues. The germline CDR1 and CDR2 sequences are GTSNPN and SVGIG (reference sequence). The J segment lost 7 bases and the V segment lost 2 bases, leaving 8 bases of the junction unmatched. Written as DNA, the CDR3 is TGTGCCTGGAGTATAGGGGGCGGTTACCAGCCCCAGCATTTT. This codes for CAWSIGGGYQPQHF. Full variable domain (outside the CDR3, taken from reference TRBV30 and TRBJ1-5): SQTIHQWPATLVQPVGSPLSLECTVEGTSNPNLYWYRQAAGRGLQLLFYSVGIGQISSEVPQNLSASRPQDRQFILSSKKLLLSDSGFYLCAWSIGGGYQPQHFGDGTRLSIL.

The chain has TRBV2 and TRBJ1-5; D is uncertain. The germline V gene has CDR1 SNHLY and CDR2 FYNNEI. Trimming shortened V by 6 bases and J by 2 bases, and 14 bases separated the two germline ends. The CDR3 is made up of 15 amino acids. CDR3 bases: TGTGCCAGCAGCCCAGACTCGCAGGGCAATCAGCCCCAGCATTTT. Translation: CASSPDSQGNQPQHF. Looking up the rest from reference TRBV2 and TRBJ1-5 gives the full variable domain: EPEVTQTPSHQVTQMGQEVILRCVPISNHLYFYWYRQILGQKVEFLVSFYNNEISEKSEIFDDQFSVERPDGSNFTLKIRSTKLEDSAMYFCASSPDSQGNQPQHFGDGTRLSIL.

This chain links TRBV10-3 with TRBJ2-2; D tentatively reads TRBD1 or TRBD2 (5 bases each). The V end lost 3 bases, the J end lost 4 bases, and 9 bases lay between the germline ends. Germline V gene lookup returns CDR1 ENHRY and CDR2 SYGVKD. CDR3 length: 14 residues. CDR3 DNA sequence: TGTGCCATCAGTGAAAGGGACGGCACCGGGGAGCTGTTTTTT. Translation gives CAISERDGTGELFF.

V is TRBV19 and J is TRBJ1-5; 8 bases align to TRBD1. The CDR3 totals 13 residues. After removal of 4 bases from V and 10 bases from J, the junction contained 6 bases not matched to a gene. Per the germline V gene, CDR1 is LNHDA and CDR2 is SQIVND (reference sequence). This chain's CDR3 is CASSTGQGVPQHF. The CDR3 region has the DNA TGTGCCAGTAGTACAGGACAGGGTGTCCCCCAGCATTTT.

The rearrangement links TRBV5-1 to TRBJ1-2, with TRBD1 identical over 7 bases. The CDR3 covers 15 residues. The J segment lost 0 bases and the V segment lost 7 bases, leaving 9 bases of the junction unmatched. The germline CDR1 and CDR2 sequences are SGHRS and YFSETQ. The CDR3 region is CASARQGEANYGYTF. The CDR3 DNA reads as TGCGCCAGCGCCCGACAGGGAGAAGCTAACTATGGCTACACCTTC.

V usage is TRBV18 and J usage is TRBJ2-7; 8 bases match TRBD1. The germline gives CDR1 KGHSH, CDR2 LQKENI. The V gene end was trimmed by 2 bases and the J gene end by 4 bases; junction bases not matched to a gene: 10. This CDR3 comprises 16 residues. The CDR3 spells CASSPGGGTGPYEQYF. CDR3 sequence (DNA): TGTGCCAGCTCACCAGGAGGCGGGACAGGACCTTACGAGCAGTACTTC.

The rearrangement uses TRBV13 and TRBJ2-2; 8 bases align to TRBD1. V gave up 0 bases and J gave up 2 bases; unmatched junction bases: 5. The CDR3 is 17 residues long. Germline V gene data show CDR1 as PRHDT and CDR2 as FYEKMQ (reference sequence). CDR3: CASSLGAGGFNTGELFF. CDR3 in DNA: TGTGCCAGCAGCTTAGGGGCAGGGGGCTTTAACACCGGGGAGCTGTTTTTT.

The chain combines TRBV6-6 with TRBJ2-7; 11 bases fit TRBD1. V was clipped by 6 bases and J by 4 bases; unmatched bases: 11. Germline V gene sequence: CDR1 MNHNY, CDR2 SVGAGI (reference sequence). The CDR3 has 16 amino acids. This chain's CDR3 is CASSHGGDRGTYEQYF. The DNA of the CDR3 is TGTGCCAGCAGCCACGGCGGGGACAGGGGGACTTACGAGCAGTACTTC.